The 10 T cell receptor beta chains in this list originate from one sample, sequenced in a study of CD8 T cells in Susac syndrome. Random hexamers were used to reverse transcribe an amount of roughly 0.45 to 1 ug RNA. MiXCR was run by TCRdb on the immunoSEQ multiplex PCR reads, yielding one entry per CDR3 protein. Counted here are about 300,000 distinct CDR3 sequences, about 88% occurring once; the ten biggest clones make up approximately 0.18%. Material: CD8+ T cells from PBMCs. The receptors were gathered from a human donor with multiple sclerosis.

This clonotype has just one count. This sequence joins TRBV6-5 and TRBJ1-6; no clear D. The CDR3 has 16 residues. Trimming removed 4 bases from V and 2 bases from J, with 12 bases in between. The germline V gene has CDR1 MNHEY and CDR2 SVGAGI. CDR3 loop: CASSSFGHTYNSPLHF. CDR3 in DNA: TGTGCCAGCAGTTCATTCGGGCACACCTATAATTCACCCCTCCACTTT.

The chain joins TRBV7-8 to TRBJ2-1; 8 nucleotides match TRBD2. Germline lookup yields CDR1 SGHVS and CDR2 FQNEAQ. The CDR3 has 14 amino acids. V lost 5 bases, J lost 9 bases, and 9 bases stayed unmatched. The CDR3, as DNA: TGTGCCAGCAGCACGGGGGGGCGAGCGGGTGAGCAGTTCTTC. Amino acids: CASSTGGRAGEQFF.

V is TRBV24-1 and J is TRBJ2-1; TRBD1 aligns across 11 bases. CDR3 length equals 15 residues. V gave up 5 bases and J gave up 5 bases; unmatched junction bases: 4. The germline gives CDR1 KGHDR, CDR2 SFDVKD. The CDR3 DNA follows: TGTGCCACCAGTGGGACAGGGGGCCTGGACAATGAGCAGTTCTTC. This gives the protein CATSGTGGLDNEQFF.

This clonotype was observed many times. The chain has TRBV12-3 or TRBV12-4 and TRBJ2-7; TRBD2 might be the D (5 bases). The CDR3 length is 13 residues. The V gene lost 1 base and the J gene lost 4 bases, with 8 bases spanning the gap. The CDR3 loop reads CASSLGLAYEQYF. As DNA, the CDR3 is TGTGCCAGCAGTTTAGGGCTAGCTTACGAGCAGTACTTC.

V gene TRBV12-3 or TRBV12-4 combines with J gene TRBJ2-5; TRBD1 is a possible D gene (5 bases). The CDR3 loop spans 15 amino acids. Trimming stripped 6 bases from V and 5 bases from J, with 19 bases between. CDR3 amino acids: CASREQGALVETQYF. The DNA of the CDR3 is TGTGCCAGCAGGGAGCAGGGCGCCTTGGTGGAGACCCAGTACTTC.

The rearrangement joins TRBV28 to TRBJ1-5; D gene unclear. This CDR3 has 16 amino acids. Per germline, CDR1 MDHEN and CDR2 SYDVKM. With 5 bases removed from V and 6 bases from J, the gap between germline ends came to 20 bases. In DNA form, the CDR3 reads TGTGCCAGCAGTCTACCGTTGGGGAAACGGTTTCAGCCCCAGCATTTT. Amino acid sequence: CASSLPLGKRFQPQHF.

The rearrangement links TRBV4-2 to TRBJ2-1; D unclear. V was pared by 1 base and J by 6 bases, with 10 bases between. The CDR3 is 14 residues long. The germline CDR1 and CDR2 sequences are LGHNA and YNFKEQ. The CDR3 spells CASSQVASANEQFF. CDR3 sequence (DNA): TGTGCCAGCAGCCAAGTAGCCAGCGCCAATGAGCAGTTCTTC.

The chain employs TRBV4-1 and TRBJ2-3, with 11 bases fitting TRBD2. CDR3 length: 16 residues. The ends lost 6 bases at V and 3 bases at J; junction bases unmatched: 8. Germline CDR1 is MGHRA and CDR2 is YSYEKL. The CDR3: CASRLSGGAGTDTQYF. CDR3 bases: TGCGCCAGCAGACTTAGCGGGGGGGCAGGGACAGATACGCAGTATTTT.

The CDR3 sequence is CASSQGLAGVPEQFF. In nucleotides, the CDR3 is TGTGCCAGCAGCCAGGGACTAGCGGGAGTTCCTGAGCAGTTCTTC. The chain couples TRBV12-3 or TRBV12-4 to TRBJ2-1; TRBD2 aligns across 14 bases. The CDR3 loop spans 15 amino acids. V gave up 6 bases and J gave up 9 bases; unmatched junction bases: 7.

The rearrangement links TRBV4-2 to TRBJ1-3, with D hard to call. The V gene's germline CDR1 is LGHNA and CDR2 YNFKEQ. The length of the CDR3 is 17 residues. V shed 1 base and J shed 0 bases, with 13 bases lying between them. The CDR3 region has the DNA TGTGCCAGCAGCCAAGGAGCCCCGAGCCTCTCTGGAAACACCATATATTTT. It is translated as CASSQGAPSLSGNTIYF.